What follows describes a single TCR beta chain. For every donor, a draw yielded approximately 9.9 milliliters of peripheral blood. The entry originates in a study of blood T cells in healthy people across ages. This CDR3 contains 14 residues. Germline V gene lookup returns CDR1 MDHEN and CDR2 SYDVKM. After removal of 3 bases from V and 3 bases from J, the junction contained 5 bases not matched to a gene. It was with a sample-barcoded 5' primer and a J-beta primer mix that a second PCR of roughly 7 to 12 cycles was run. Each of the cDNA molecules was tagged by a template-switch adaptor with 12 random nucleotides. TCRdb independently ran MiXCR on the 5' RACE reads; one entry per CDR3 protein. The sample comprises 780,000 or so distinct CDR3 sequences, roughly 56% of which are singletons, and approximately 24% rests with the top ten.

The sample consisted of blood. The clonotype comes from a man in his forties in good health. The rearrangement links TRBV28 to TRBJ2-7, with 7 bases lining up with TRBD1. The chain's CDR3 is CASSFRGQFYEQYF. Written as DNA, the CDR3 is TGTGCCAGCAGTTTTAGGGGACAGTTCTACGAGCAGTACTTC.